These T cell receptor beta chains were read from a single sample in a study of blood T cell repertoires in COVID-19. Generated by immunoSEQ multiplex PCR, the TCRdb table keeps only in-frame clones and is missing some. The table has more than 75,000 clones, about 91% seen once. The sample consisted of peripheral blood. The receptor source for this set is a woman of 80 years or more with acute or convalescent COVID-19. The conserved cysteine and the conserved F or W are not part of the CDR3 here. Each record gives: V gene, J gene, CDR3 protein.

TRBV2	TRBJ2-2	ASSDGTGNTGELF
TRBV12-3/TRBV12-4	TRBJ2-7	ASGETGSNEQY
TRBV7-2	TRBJ2-7	ASSLLAAYEQY
TRBV2	TRBJ2-7	ASSETSGGYEQY
TRBV29-1	TRBJ1-1	SAGTEAF
TRBV27	TRBJ1-5	ASSPLDRGYQPQH
TRBV12-3/TRBV12-4	TRBJ2-7	ASSLAPPGEQY
TRBV15	TRBJ2-3	ATSRALAGDTDTQY
TRBV4-2	TRBJ2-5	ASSQGRTSGGQETQY
TRBV30	TRBJ1-3	AWSVRGNTIY
TRBV12-5	TRBJ1-5	ASGLSGSNQPQH
TRBV5-1	TRBJ1-2	ASSFQQGNYGYT
TRBV11-2	TRBJ1-1	ASSPAYRVTEAF
TRBV29-1	TRBJ1-2	SVGAGGQGYT
TRBV4-3	TRBJ2-4	ASSQEAGALGAKNIQY
TRBV7-9	TRBJ2-3	ASSLPGLAGVTDTQY
TRBV3-1/TRBV3-2	TRBJ1-3	ASSQRSGLNTIY
TRBV10-3	TRBJ2-1	AISVGASGSDEQF
TRBV27	TRBJ2-2	ATRGLAGVKPTGELF
TRBV10-3	TRBJ2-3	ATRDSFSDTQY
TRBV11-3	TRBJ2-3	ASSLGLADPTDTQY
TRBV19	TRBJ1-3	ASSNAGAGNTIY
TRBV3-1/TRBV3-2	TRBJ2-7	ASSLHGSSYEQY
TRBV15	TRBJ2-3	ATQRTGSRTDTQY